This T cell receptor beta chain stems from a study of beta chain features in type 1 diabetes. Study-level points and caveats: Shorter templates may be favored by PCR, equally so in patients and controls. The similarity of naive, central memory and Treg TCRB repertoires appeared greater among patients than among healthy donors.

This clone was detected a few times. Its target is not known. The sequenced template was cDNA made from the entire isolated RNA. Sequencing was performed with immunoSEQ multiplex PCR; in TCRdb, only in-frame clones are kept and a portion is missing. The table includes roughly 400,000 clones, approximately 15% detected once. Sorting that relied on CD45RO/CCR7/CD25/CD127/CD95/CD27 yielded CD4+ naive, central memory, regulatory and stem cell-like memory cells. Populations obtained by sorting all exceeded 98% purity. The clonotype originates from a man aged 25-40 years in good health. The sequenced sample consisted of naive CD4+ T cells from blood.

The CDR3 loop reads CACSPGQGFGYTF. CDR3 sequence (DNA): TGTGCCTGTTCACCGGGACAGGGGTTTGGCTACACCTTC. V and J are TRBV30 and TRBJ1-2; 10 bases align to TRBD1. V dropped 6 bases and J dropped 7; count of bases not matched to a gene: 8. This CDR3 spans 13 amino acids. Germline-derived CDR1 and CDR2 are GTSNPN and SVGIG (reference sequence).